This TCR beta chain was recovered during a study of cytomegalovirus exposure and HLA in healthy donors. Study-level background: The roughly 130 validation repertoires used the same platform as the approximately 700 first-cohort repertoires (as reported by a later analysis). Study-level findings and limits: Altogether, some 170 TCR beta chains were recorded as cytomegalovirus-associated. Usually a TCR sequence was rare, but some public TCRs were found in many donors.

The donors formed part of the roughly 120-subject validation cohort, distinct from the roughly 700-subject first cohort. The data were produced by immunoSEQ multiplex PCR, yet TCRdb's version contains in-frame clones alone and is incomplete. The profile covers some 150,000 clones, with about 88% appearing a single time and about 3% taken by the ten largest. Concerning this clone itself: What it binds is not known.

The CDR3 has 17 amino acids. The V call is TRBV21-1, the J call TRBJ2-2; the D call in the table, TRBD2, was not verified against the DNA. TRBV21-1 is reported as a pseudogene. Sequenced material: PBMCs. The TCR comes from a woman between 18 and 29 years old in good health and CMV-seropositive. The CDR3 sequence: CASRLDGLAGAHGELFF. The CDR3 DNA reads TGTGCCAGCAGGCTCGACGGACTAGCGGGAGCACACGGGGAGCTGTTTTTT.